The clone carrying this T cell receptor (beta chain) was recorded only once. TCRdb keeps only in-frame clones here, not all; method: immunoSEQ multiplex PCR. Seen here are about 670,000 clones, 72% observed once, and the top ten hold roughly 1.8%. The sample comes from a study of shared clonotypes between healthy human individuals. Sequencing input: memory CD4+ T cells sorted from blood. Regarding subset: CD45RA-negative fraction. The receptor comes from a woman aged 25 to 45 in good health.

The CDR3 nucleotides read TGTGCCAGCAGTGAAAACAGGGGAACCTACAATGAGCAGTTCTTC. Its protein product is CASSENRGTYNEQFF. The genes are TRBV6-4 and TRBJ2-1, with TRBD1 matching over 7 bases. The CDR3 has 15 residues. Unmatched junction bases numbered 4, after V lost 3 bases and J lost 2 bases. In germline, CDR1 is MRHNA, CDR2 SNTAGT.